The clone carrying this TCR beta chain came up many times. Antigen unknown. This specimen comes from a study of identical twins. Findings and limits, study-wide: In monozygotic twins, models underestimated the sharing of out-of-frame TCR alpha. Conclusions leaned on cross-sectional statistical analysis and did not track the same donors over time. Within beta out-of-frame sequences, the excess sharing observed between twins was weaker.

With 3 bases removed from V and 2 bases from J, the gap between germline ends came to 14 bases. This CDR3 is 15 amino acids long. Germline V gene data show CDR1 as MNHEY and CDR2 as SVGEGT. Through template switching, a universal primer site was introduced, and the cDNA contained unique molecular identifiers. TCRdb called the 5' RACE reads again in MiXCR, with one record for every CDR3 protein. The data show under 450,000 distinct CDR3 sequences, less than 20% seen once. This TCR came from a man in his fifties in good health. Sequenced sample: naive T cells sorted from blood. The chain combines TRBV6-2 or TRBV6-3 with TRBJ2-7, with D perhaps being TRBD1 or TRBD2 (5 bases each). In nucleotides, the CDR3 is TGTGCCAGCAGTTATGCTACAGGAGGACCCTACGAGCAGTACTTC. It specifies CASSYATGGPYEQYF.